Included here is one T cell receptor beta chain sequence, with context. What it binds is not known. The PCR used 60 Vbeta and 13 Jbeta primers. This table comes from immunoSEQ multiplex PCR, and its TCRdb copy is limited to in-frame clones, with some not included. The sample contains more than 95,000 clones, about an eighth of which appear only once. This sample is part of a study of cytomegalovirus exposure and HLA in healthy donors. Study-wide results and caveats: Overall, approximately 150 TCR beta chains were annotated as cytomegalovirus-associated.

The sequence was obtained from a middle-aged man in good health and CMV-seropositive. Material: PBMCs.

The CDR3 coding sequence is TGCAGCGTTGAAGGGACTAGCGGGGCCTACGAGCAGTACTTC. Its translation: CSVEGTSGAYEQYF. The genes are TRBV29-1 and TRBJ2-7, with 12 bases aligning to TRBD2. V trimming: 1 base; J trimming: 2 bases; junction bases outside the gene matches: 0. CDR3 size: 14 residues. In germline, CDR1 is SQVTM, CDR2 ANQGSEA.